These 16 T cell receptor beta chains originate from one sample sequenced in a study of early T cells in non-severe SARS-CoV-2 infection (dated by TCRdb to 2020 to 2022). The library was obtained by 5' RACE. The listed sequencing device is NextSeq 500. The public sequencing data were trimmed at Q25 with fastp and processed into clonotypes with MiXCR by TCRdb, which kept only in-frame beta chains. Rows with one shared CDR3 protein collapse into an entry with the most common genes and DNA. Recorded for this sample are 60,000 to 75,000 distinct CDR3 sequences; roughly 12% of them occurred a single time. More than 1.2% of the sample is held by the ten biggest clonotypes. The sequencing here drew on whole blood, taken at baseline. Receptor source: an adult who was a healthcare worker with PCR-confirmed SARS-CoV-2 infection or an uninfected control (not recorded which).

There are a few counts of this clonotype. The rearrangement joins TRBV7-9 to TRBJ2-1; TRBD2 agrees at 10 bases. V shed 1 base, J shed 0 bases, and the junction held 3 bases outside the gene matches. Per the germline V gene, CDR1 is SEHNR and CDR2 is FQNEAQ (reference sequence). The CDR3 is made up of 17 amino acids. The CDR3 region is CASSLERTSGSYNEQFF. The CDR3 bases are TGTGCCAGCAGCTTAGAGAGGACTAGCGGCTCCTACAATGAGCAGTTCTTC.

The chain uses TRBV6-2 or TRBV6-3 and TRBJ1-1; D uncertain. Germline-derived CDR1 and CDR2 are MNHEY and SVGEGT. This CDR3 is 16 amino acids long. V was cut by 7 bases and J by 0 bases, with 18 bases left in between. CDR3: CASNRASHYMNTEAFF. In DNA, the CDR3 is TGTGCCAGCAATAGAGCCTCCCACTACATGAACACTGAAGCTTTCTTT.

This clonotype was observed a handful of times. The chain is built from TRBV18 and TRBJ1-5; tentatively, D is TRBD1 (5 bases). Trimming took off 6 bases at V and 4 bases at J, with 10 bases between the two ends. Germline V CDR1 and CDR2: KGHSH, LQKENI. The CDR3 is 13 amino acids. CDR3: CASSPGFNQPQHF. The CDR3 DNA reads as TGTGCCAGCTCCCCAGGGTTTAATCAGCCCCAGCATTTT. The full variable domain, rest sourced from reference TRBV18 and TRBJ1-5, is NAGVMQNPRHLVRRRGQEARLRCSPMKGHSHVYWYRQLPEEGLKFMVYLQKENIIDESGMPKERFSAEFPKEGPSILRIQQVVRGDSAAYFCASSPGFNQPQHFGDGTRLSIL.

The chain recombines TRBV6-2 or TRBV6-3 with TRBJ2-1, with D possibly TRBD2 on 5 matching bases. V was trimmed by 2 bases and J by 9 bases, leaving 17 bases between them. CDR3 length: 15 amino acids. Germline V gene data show CDR1 as MNHEY and CDR2 as SVGEGT. The CDR3 sequence is CASSYLSPVEGEQFF. The CDR3, as DNA: TGTGCCAGCAGTTACCTGTCCCCTGTCGAGGGTGAGCAGTTCTTC.

This sequence joins TRBV12-3 or TRBV12-4 and TRBJ1-5; D is ambiguous. V was cut by 3 bases and J by 0 bases, with 6 bases left in between. CDR3 size: 14 residues. CDR3 residues: CASSFQYSNQPQHF. DNA of the CDR3: TGTGCCAGCAGTTTTCAGTATAGCAATCAGCCCCAGCATTTT.

The sample holds a few counts of this clonotype. The chain combines TRBV28 with TRBJ1-6, with 7 nucleotides matching TRBD1. The CDR3 consists of 16 residues. Germline lookup yields CDR1 MDHEN and CDR2 SYDVKM. V shed 6 bases and J 5 bases; nucleotides not matched to a gene: 10. As DNA, the CDR3 is TGTGCCAGCAGCAACTTACGGGACAGCCATAATTCACCCCTCCACTTT. This sequence encodes CASSNLRDSHNSPLHF.

The chain links TRBV6-4 to TRBJ1-1, with 8 bases aligning to TRBD1. Losses at the gene ends were 5 bases for V and 6 bases for J; bases not matched to a gene: 5. Germline V gene data show CDR1 as MRHNA and CDR2 as SNTAGT. The CDR3 contains 13 residues. The CDR3 nucleotides are TGTGCCAGCAGTTATGAACAGGGGGCTGAAGCTTTCTTT. Encoded protein: CASSYEQGAEAFF.

There are many counts of this clonotype. Here the CDR3 DNA reads TGTGCCAGCAGCTTAGGAACAGGGAGCCACGAGCAGTACTTC. This translates into CASSLGTGSHEQYF. The chain is built from TRBV7-8 and TRBJ2-7, with D maybe TRBD1 (6 bases). Germline V CDR1 and CDR2: SGHVS, FQNEAQ. V dropped 1 base and J dropped 5 bases, with 12 bases sitting between them. The CDR3 is made up of 14 amino acids.

This clonotype has a count of ten or more. This chain joins TRBV20-1 and TRBJ2-1; TRBD2 matches 9 bases. V lost 7 bases, J lost 4 bases, and 5 bases stayed unmatched. The V gene's germline CDR1 is DFQATT and CDR2 SNEGSKA (reference sequence). This CDR3 is 13 amino acids long. The CDR3 spells CSVETSGYNEQFF. The DNA for the CDR3 is TGCAGTGTGGAGACTAGCGGTTACAATGAGCAGTTCTTC.

This clonotype was detected ten times or more. The rearrangement links TRBV20-1 to TRBJ2-1; tentative D call: TRBD2 (6 bases). The ends were cut back, 2 bases at V and 9 bases at J, with 11 bases in the middle. The CDR3 length is 12 residues. CDR1 and CDR2 from the germline V gene are DFQATT and SNEGSKA (reference sequence). CDR3 region: CSARLLGGEQFF. Here the CDR3 DNA reads TGCAGTGCTAGATTATTGGGGGGTGAGCAGTTCTTC.

Ten or more counts support this clonotype. The chain has TRBV5-6 and TRBJ1-2; TRBD1 is a possible D gene (5 bases). Germline assignment: CDR1 SGHDT and CDR2 YYEEEE. The CDR3 is 14 residues long. V lost 4 bases, J lost 5 bases, and 15 bases lay in between. The CDR3 sequence is CASSPTVSMYGYTF. The CDR3 nucleotides read TGTGCCAGCAGCCCGACAGTATCCATGTATGGCTACACCTTC.

This clonotype was picked up a small number of times. The V and J genes are TRBV27 and TRBJ2-7; D call uncertain. Germline CDR1 MNHEY, CDR2 SMNVEV (reference sequence). The CDR3 spans 13 residues. V lost 0 bases and J lost 3, with 6 bases in between. CDR3 amino acids: CASSLSFDYEQYF. The CDR3 DNA reads as TGTGCCAGCAGTTTATCGTTCGACTACGAGCAGTACTTC.

In this sample, this clonotype turned up a few times. CDR3: CAWSVVGGTDTQYF. For the CDR3, the DNA is TGTGCCTGGAGTGTCGTAGGGGGGACAGATACGCAGTATTTT. This rearrangement joins TRBV30 to TRBJ2-3; D tentatively reads TRBD1 or TRBD2 (6 bases each). Looked up from germline, CDR1 is GTSNPN and CDR2 is SVGIG (reference sequence). The CDR3 extends over 14 amino acids. Trimming shortened V by 0 bases and J by 3 bases, and 10 bases separated the two germline ends.

This clonotype showed up just a few times. The chain has TRBV20-1 and TRBJ1-2; no clear D. V lost 5 bases and J lost 3, with 19 bases in between. The CDR3 is 15 amino acids. CDR1 is DFQATT and CDR2 is SNEGSKA in the germline V gene (reference sequence). CDR3 sequence reads: CSASSPGSGDYGYTF. The DNA for the CDR3 is TGCAGTGCTTCGTCTCCGGGATCGGGCGACTATGGCTACACCTTC.

This clonotype was observed a few times. The chain links TRBV7-2 to TRBJ2-3, with 12 bases aligning to TRBD2. Germline trimming cut 3 bases from V and 3 bases from J; bases unmatched to any gene: 4. The CDR3 spans 16 residues. In germline, CDR1 is SGHTA, CDR2 FQGNSA. CDR3 nucleotides: TGTGCCAGCAGCTTCTGGGGGACTAGCGGGACAGATACGCAGTATTTT. Encoded protein: CASSFWGTSGTDTQYF.

In this sample, this clonotype turned up many times. In nucleotides, the CDR3 is TGTGCCAGCAGCCCCCGGACCGCCGGGGGTCAGCCCCAGCATTTT. Its protein product is CASSPRTAGGQPQHF. This sequence joins TRBV6-2 or TRBV6-3 and TRBJ1-5; the D gene is possibly TRBD1 (5 bases). The CDR3 loop spans 15 amino acids. V was shortened by 6 bases and J by 6 bases, with 18 bases between the two germline ends. Germline lookup yields CDR1 MNHEY and CDR2 SVGEGT.